What follows are 31 T cell receptor beta chains derived from one specimen sequenced in a study of spatial heterogeneity in lung cancer. Each CDR3 protein gets one entry after TCRdb re-called the 5' RACE reads with MiXCR. The table records roughly 100,000 distinct CDR3 sequences, around 10% of them present only once. Described time point: sample taken at primary tumor resection. Whole RNA, isolated from tumor, nontumor lung or frozen PBMC, was sequenced without prior sorting. Specimen: PBMCs, collected at surgery. The receptors here all came from a male donor with early-stage non-small cell lung cancer.

In this sample, this clonotype turned up many times. The chain joins TRBV28 to TRBJ2-1; a weak D match, TRBD2 (6 bases). The CDR3 sequence is 16 residues long. V lost 7 bases and J lost 3, with 19 bases in between. From germline, CDR1 is MDHEN and CDR2 SYDVKM. CDR3 amino acids: CASTLFWGEGYNEQFF. CDR3 coding DNA: TGTGCCAGCACCCTCTTTTGGGGGGAAGGCTACAATGAGCAGTTCTTC.

The chain combines TRBV6-5 with TRBJ2-5; D is perhaps TRBD2 (6 bases). Germline CDR1 and CDR2: MNHEY and SVGAGI. The CDR3 spans 15 residues. The ends were cut back, 0 bases at V and 3 bases at J, with 11 bases in the middle. CDR3 nucleotide sequence: TGTGCCAGCAGTTACTCGGGAGGTGGGAAAGAGACCCAGTACTTC. Amino acid sequence: CASSYSGGGKETQYF.

This sequence joins TRBV29-1 and TRBJ1-1, with D perhaps matching TRBD1 (5 bases). Germline CDR1 SQVTM, CDR2 ANQGSEA. This CDR3 region has 13 residues. V was cut by 3 bases and J by 0 bases, with 8 bases left in between. The CDR3 protein is CSVEGHVNTEAFF. The CDR3, as DNA: TGCAGCGTTGAGGGGCATGTGAACACTGAAGCTTTCTTT. Complete variable domain (other parts from reference TRBV29-1 and TRBJ1-1): SAVISQKPSRDICQRGTSLTIQCQVDSQVTMMFWYRQQPGQSLTLIATANQGSEATYESGFVIDKFPISRPNLTFSTLTVSNMSPEDSSIYLCSVEGHVNTEAFFGQGTRLTVV.

This clonotype was seen a few times. The chain couples TRBV19 to TRBJ2-2; no firm D call. Trimming removed 0 bases at V and 7 bases at J, with 12 bases between. Germline assignment: CDR1 LNHDA and CDR2 SQIVND (reference sequence). CDR3 length: 15 residues. CDR3 protein: CASSIDFRVGGELFF. In nucleotides, the CDR3 is TGTGCCAGTAGTATAGATTTCCGTGTTGGCGGGGAGCTGTTTTTT.

There are a few counts of this clonotype. The chain combines TRBV20-1 with TRBJ2-7; TRBD2 aligns across 7 bases. V gave up 5 bases and J gave up 5 bases; unmatched junction bases: 12. The CDR3 has 14 amino acids. Germline CDR1 is DFQATT and CDR2 is SNEGSKA (reference sequence). The CDR3: CSAQNTGGGNEQYF. The CDR3 nucleotides read TGCAGTGCTCAAAACACTGGGGGGGGAAACGAGCAGTACTTC.

This clonotype was seen many times. The rearrangement links TRBV6-2 or TRBV6-3 to TRBJ2-1; 8 positions match TRBD2. Germline CDR1 MNHEY, CDR2 SVGEGT. The V gene end was trimmed by 3 bases and the J gene end by 1 base; junction bases not matched to a gene: 8. There are 17 residues in the CDR3. The CDR3 DNA is TGTGCCAGCAGTTATCTCCCTTTAGCGGGGTCCTACAATGAGCAGTTCTTC. Its protein is CASSYLPLAGSYNEQFF.

The chain carries TRBV10-3 and TRBJ2-5; maybe TRBD1 (6 bases). V was clipped by 6 bases and J by 5 bases, with 13 bases between them. Germline values: CDR1 ENHRY, CDR2 SYGVKD. This CDR3 contains 13 residues. CDR3 sequence reads: CAIRESQGETQYF. CDR3 coding DNA: TGTGCCATCAGGGAGAGCCAGGGGGAGACCCAGTACTTC.

The table lists this clonotype with a few counts. The chain employs TRBV12-3 or TRBV12-4 and TRBJ2-7, with 7 bases aligning to TRBD2. Germline trimming cut 4 bases from V and 6 bases from J; bases unmatched to any gene: 6. The CDR3 spans 13 residues. The CDR3 nucleotides are TGTGCCAGCAGTTGGCGGGAGCAGACCGAGCAGTACTTC. Translation: CASSWREQTEQYF.

This chain connects TRBV28 to TRBJ2-1; TRBD1 aligns across 9 bases. CDR1 is MDHEN and CDR2 is SYDVKM in the germline V gene. The V segment lost 2 bases and the J segment 6 bases; nucleotides outside the gene matches: 5. The CDR3 has 15 residues. The CDR3 DNA is TGTGCCAGCAGTTTAGGGGACAGGGCAACCAATGAGCAGTTCTTC. It codes for CASSLGDRATNEQFF.

The rearrangement joins TRBV14 to TRBJ1-4; no firm D call. The CDR3 is 13 residues long. CDR1 is SGHDN and CDR2 is FVKESK in the germline V gene. V was pared by 4 bases and J by 3 bases, with 6 bases between. The CDR3 coding sequence is TGTGCCAGCAGCCGCGGCCCTAATGAAAAACTGTTTTTT. Amino acid sequence: CASSRGPNEKLFF.

At least ten counts were recorded for this clonotype. The chain has TRBV5-1 and TRBJ2-5; D gene uncertain. Deletions cut 0 bases from V and 4 bases from J, with 7 bases between. Germline CDR1 is SGHRS and CDR2 is YFSETQ. The CDR3 consists of 13 residues. The CDR3 DNA sequence: TGCGCCAGCAGCTTGGACGGCTCAGAGACCCAGTACTTC. Its translation is CASSLDGSETQYF.

This clonotype was observed a few times. The chain combines TRBV20-1 with TRBJ2-7; unclear D gene. V was clipped by 4 bases and J by 5 bases, with 12 bases between them. The CDR3 extends over 12 amino acids. Per the germline V gene, CDR1 is DFQATT and CDR2 is SNEGSKA (reference sequence). The CDR3 region is CSAKRQLHEQYF. The DNA for the CDR3 is TGCAGTGCTAAACGGCAGCTCCACGAGCAGTACTTC.

This clonotype occurred many times. The chain uses TRBV11-1 and TRBJ1-5; D gene unclear. V was clipped by 3 bases and J by 10 bases, with 13 bases between them. CDR1 and CDR2 (germline): SGHAT, FQDESV (reference sequence). The CDR3 consists of 13 residues. Here the CDR3 DNA reads TGTGCCAGCAGCTTCGGCCGCTCTCAACCCCAGCATTTT. This sequence encodes CASSFGRSQPQHF.

The J gene is TRBJ1-5, the V gene TRBV6-1, with D perhaps matching TRBD1 (6 bases). The CDR3 extends over 13 amino acids. Germline values: CDR1 MNHNS, CDR2 SASEGT. Trimming left V 5 bases short and J 4 bases short, with 9 bases between. CDR3 amino acids: CASSYRENQPQHF. The CDR3 coding sequence is TGTGCCAGCAGTTACAGGGAAAATCAGCCCCAGCATTTT.

In this sample, this clonotype turned up many times. The chain is built from TRBV18 and TRBJ2-3; D may be TRBD1 (5 bases). Germline loops: CDR1 KGHSH, CDR2 LQKENI. This CDR3 comprises 16 residues. V was shortened by 2 bases and J by 5 bases, with 17 bases between the two germline ends. As DNA, the CDR3 is TGTGCCAGCTCACCAACCGGGCCAGGGCATGGAGATACGCAGTATTTT. As protein: CASSPTGPGHGDTQYF.

The sample holds many counts of this clonotype. The rearrangement uses TRBV29-1 and TRBJ1-4; 8 bases match TRBD1. Germline values: CDR1 SQVTM, CDR2 ANQGSEA. The V segment lost 0 bases and the J segment 8 bases; nucleotides outside the gene matches: 5. The CDR3 totals 14 residues. The CDR3 sequence is CSVEDGQGGEKLFF. CDR3 in DNA: TGCAGCGTTGAAGATGGACAGGGTGGGGAAAAACTGTTTTTT. The whole variable domain, filled in from reference TRBV29-1 and TRBJ1-4, reads SAVISQKPSRDICQRGTSLTIQCQVDSQVTMMFWYRQQPGQSLTLIATANQGSEATYESGFVIDKFPISRPNLTFSTLTVSNMSPEDSSIYLCSVEDGQGGEKLFFGSGTQLSVL.

V usage is TRBV6-5 and J usage is TRBJ1-5; 7 bases line up with TRBD1. Germline CDR1 and CDR2: MNHEY and SVGAGI. There are 13 residues in the CDR3. The J segment lost 7 bases and the V segment lost 4 bases, leaving 4 bases of the junction unmatched. In DNA form, the CDR3 reads TGTGCCAGCAGTTCGACAGGGACGCAGCCCCAGCATTTT. It is translated as CASSSTGTQPQHF.

This clonotype was recorded many times. The chain joins TRBV28 to TRBJ2-7; 8 bases map to TRBD1. This CDR3 comprises 15 residues. Germline CDR1 MDHEN, CDR2 SYDVKM. V lost 2 bases and J lost 2; bases outside the gene matches: 5. This CDR3 reads CASSLGDRRTYEQYF. For the CDR3, the DNA is TGTGCCAGCAGTTTAGGGGACAGGAGAACCTACGAGCAGTACTTC.

This clonotype has at least ten counts. The rearrangement joins TRBV28 to TRBJ2-1; 7 nucleotides line up with TRBD2. Trimming cost V 8 bases and J 3 bases; bases outside gene matches: 4. Germline CDR1 reads MDHEN; CDR2 reads SYDVKM. This CDR3 region has 13 residues. The CDR3, as DNA: TGTGCCAGCGCTACTAGCGACTACAATGAGCAGTTCTTC. Protein sequence: CASATSDYNEQFF.

This clonotype was seen a few times. The chain joins TRBV20-1 to TRBJ2-5; a weak D match, TRBD1 (5 bases). Germline CDR1 is DFQATT and CDR2 is SNEGSKA (reference sequence). V lost 5 bases, J lost 3 bases, and 16 bases lay in between. The CDR3 extends over 14 amino acids. The CDR3 DNA reads as TGCAGTGCTGGGGCGTTTGCTACCGAAGAGACCCAGTACTTC. Its protein is CSAGAFATEETQYF.

The rearrangement joins TRBV30 to TRBJ2-2; D not certain. Germline V gene data show CDR1 as GTSNPN and CDR2 as SVGIG (reference sequence). This CDR3 is 12 amino acids long. V dropped 4 bases and J dropped 6 bases, with 9 bases sitting between them. CDR3 coding DNA: TGTGCCTGGATGGGCGGATCCGGGGAGCTGTTTTTT. It encodes CAWMGGSGELFF.

The sample holds many counts of this clonotype. The V gene is TRBV12-3 or TRBV12-4, the J gene TRBJ1-5; no clear D gene. Trimming shortened V by 1 base and J by 4 bases, and 5 bases separated the two germline ends. The CDR3 loop spans 13 amino acids. This CDR3 reads CASSLGQNQPQHF. CDR3 nucleotide sequence: TGTGCCAGCAGTTTAGGGCAAAATCAGCCCCAGCATTTT.

This clonotype was detected only a few times. The chain carries TRBV19 and TRBJ2-1, with D perhaps matching TRBD2 (6 bases). Germline CDR1 reads LNHDA; CDR2 reads SQIVND (reference sequence). The V end lost 0 bases, the J end lost 4 bases, and 10 bases lay between the germline ends. The CDR3 is 15 residues long. The CDR3 DNA reads TGTGCCAGTAGTATAGATCTAGCGTATTACAATGAGCAGTTCTTC. It specifies CASSIDLAYYNEQFF.

CDR3 nucleotides: TGTGCCAGCAGTTCCCCCGGGACAGGGCGCAATCAGCCCCAGCATTTT. Its translation is CASSSPGTGRNQPQHF. The chain has TRBV28 and TRBJ1-5; TRBD1 aligns across 9 bases. This CDR3 is built from 16 residues. The germline CDR1 and CDR2 sequences are MDHEN and SYDVKM. V shed 4 bases and J 2 bases; nucleotides not matched to a gene: 6.

There are a few counts of this clonotype. The chain couples TRBV24-1 to TRBJ2-3; 7 bases agree with TRBD1. V was clipped by 2 bases and J by 5 bases; unmatched bases: 3. The CDR3 totals 14 residues. CDR1 and CDR2 from the germline V gene are KGHDR and SFDVKD. In DNA, the CDR3 is TGTGCCACCAGTGATTACCACAGGGGAGATACGCAGTATTTT. Its translation is CATSDYHRGDTQYF.

The chain uses TRBV14 and TRBJ2-2; unclear D gene. This CDR3 is built from 15 residues. CDR1 is SGHDN, CDR2 FVKESK, per germline. The V end was cut by 3 bases, the J end by 6 bases, with 14 bases between. CDR3 region: CASSHRGSLAGELFF. CDR3 in DNA: TGTGCCAGCAGCCACCGAGGTTCCCTCGCCGGGGAGCTGTTTTTT.

This clonotype has only a few counts. V and J are TRBV6-2 or TRBV6-3 and TRBJ2-2; D is ambiguous. Germline V gene data show CDR1 as MNHEY and CDR2 as SVGEGT. CDR3 size: 13 residues. Between the trimmed V and J ends, which lost 7 bases and 0 bases, there was a span of 6 bases. The CDR3 nucleotides read TGTGCCAGCACAAACACGAACACCGGGGAGCTGTTTTTT. This sequence encodes CASTNTNTGELFF.

The CDR3 sequence: CASSLRAGAGEQYF. CDR3 coding DNA: TGCGCCAGCAGCTTGCGAGCGGGAGCGGGAGAGCAGTACTTC. The chain combines TRBV5-1 with TRBJ2-7; the match to TRBD2 covers 8 bases. The V and J ends lost 1 base and 7 bases, in that order; junction bases with no gene match: 7. Germline loops: CDR1 SGHRS, CDR2 YFSETQ. This CDR3 contains 14 residues.

In its sample, this clonotype was seen many times. The V and J genes are TRBV29-1 and TRBJ2-5, with D unresolved. The ends were cut back, 1 base at V and 6 bases at J, with 6 bases in the middle. CDR3 length: 11 amino acids. Germline V gene sequence: CDR1 SQVTM, CDR2 ANQGSEA. Written as DNA, the CDR3 is TGCAGCGTTGAAGTCCAGAAGACCCAGTACTTC. Its translation: CSVEVQKTQYF.

This clonotype was found a few times. This chain joins TRBV5-1 and TRBJ2-7, with D perhaps matching TRBD1 or TRBD2 (6 bases each). CDR3 size: 14 residues. Per germline, CDR1 SGHRS and CDR2 YFSETQ. V lost 5 bases to trimming and J lost 2 bases, with 14 bases between them. This CDR3 reads CASRELGGAYEQYF. As DNA, the CDR3 is TGCGCCAGCAGGGAGTTGGGGGGCGCCTACGAGCAGTACTTC.

The rearrangement links TRBV3-1 to TRBJ1-2; no definite D call. This CDR3 region has 14 residues. Germline lookup yields CDR1 LGHDT and CDR2 YNNKEL (reference sequence). Trimming removed 3 bases at V and 3 bases at J, with 11 bases between. In DNA form, the CDR3 reads TGTGCCAGCAGCCATTTGGGCGCGGACTATGGCTACACCTTC. This encodes CASSHLGADYGYTF.